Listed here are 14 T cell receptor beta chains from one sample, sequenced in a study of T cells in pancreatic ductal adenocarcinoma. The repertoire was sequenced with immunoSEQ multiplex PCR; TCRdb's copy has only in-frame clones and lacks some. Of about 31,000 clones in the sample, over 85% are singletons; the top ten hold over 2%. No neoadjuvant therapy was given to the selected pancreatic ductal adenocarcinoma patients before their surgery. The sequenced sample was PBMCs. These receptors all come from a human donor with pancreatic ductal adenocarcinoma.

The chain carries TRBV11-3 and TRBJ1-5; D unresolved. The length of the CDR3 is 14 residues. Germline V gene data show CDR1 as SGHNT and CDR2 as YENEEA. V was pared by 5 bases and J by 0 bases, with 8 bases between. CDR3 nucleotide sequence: TGTGCCAGCAGCGACGGGTATAGCAATCAGCCCCAGCATTTT. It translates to CASSDGYSNQPQHF.

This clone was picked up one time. This CDR3 reads CASLDSGFKDEQYF. The CDR3 DNA is TGTGCCAGTTTAGACTCAGGGTTTAAGGACGAGCAGTACTTC. The gene calls are TRBV6-6 and TRBJ2-7; possibly TRBD1 for D (5 bases). Germline V gives CDR1 MNHNY, CDR2 SVGAGI (reference sequence). V shed 9 bases and J shed 5 bases, with 20 bases lying between them. The CDR3 runs 14 residues.

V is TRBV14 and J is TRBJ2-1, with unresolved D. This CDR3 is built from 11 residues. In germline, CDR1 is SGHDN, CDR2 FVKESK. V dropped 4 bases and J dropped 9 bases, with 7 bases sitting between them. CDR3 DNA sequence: TGTGCCAGCAGCCGCTACGTTGAGCAGTTCTTC. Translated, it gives CASSRYVEQFF. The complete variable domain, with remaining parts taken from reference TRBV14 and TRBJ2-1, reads EAGVTQFPSHSVIEKGQTVTLRCDPISGHDNLYWYRRVMGKEIKFLLHFVKESKQDESGMPNNRFLAERTGGTYSTLKVQPAELEDSGVYFCASSRYVEQFFGPGTRLTVL.

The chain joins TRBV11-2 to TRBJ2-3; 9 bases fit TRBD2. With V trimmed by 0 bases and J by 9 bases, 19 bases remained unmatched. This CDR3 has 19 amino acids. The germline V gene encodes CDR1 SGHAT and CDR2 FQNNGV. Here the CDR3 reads CASSLDRVRSSGAFRTQYF. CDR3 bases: TGTGCCAGCAGCTTAGATCGGGTGAGGTCTAGCGGGGCCTTCCGGACGCAGTATTTT.

CDR3 loop: CASSWVLGDTQYF. CDR3 sequence (DNA): TGTGCCAGCAGCTGGGTACTCGGGGATACGCAGTATTTT. The chain links TRBV9 to TRBJ2-3; D uncertain. This CDR3 contains 13 residues. Looked up from germline, CDR1 is SGDLS and CDR2 is YYNGEE. The V end lost 4 bases, the J end lost 6 bases, and 12 bases lay between the germline ends.

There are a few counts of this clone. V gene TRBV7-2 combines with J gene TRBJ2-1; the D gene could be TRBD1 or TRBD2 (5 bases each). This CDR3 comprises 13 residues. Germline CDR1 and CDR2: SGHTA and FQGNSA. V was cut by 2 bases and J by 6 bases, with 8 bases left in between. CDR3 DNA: TGTGCCAGCAGCTTATTTGGGGGCAATGAGCAGTTCTTC. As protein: CASSLFGGNEQFF.

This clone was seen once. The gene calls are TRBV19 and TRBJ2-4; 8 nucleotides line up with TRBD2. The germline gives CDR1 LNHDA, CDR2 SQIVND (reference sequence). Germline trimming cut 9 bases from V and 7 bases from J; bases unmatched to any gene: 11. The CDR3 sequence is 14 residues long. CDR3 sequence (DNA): TGTGCCAGCCGCCCGGGGGGGCGCGGGAACATTCAGTACTTC. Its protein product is CASRPGGRGNIQYF. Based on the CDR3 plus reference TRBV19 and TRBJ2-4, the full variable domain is DGGITQSPKYLFRKEGQNVTLSCEQNLNHDAMYWYRQDPGQGLRLIYYSQIVNDFQKGDIAEGYSVSREKKESFPLTVTSAQKNPTAFYLCASRPGGRGNIQYFGAGTRLSVL.

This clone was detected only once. The CDR3 here is CASSLRRGGGGYEQYF. CDR3 in DNA: TGTGCCAGCAGTTTAAGGAGGGGGGGAGGGGGCTACGAGCAGTACTTC. The chain is built from TRBV27 and TRBJ2-7, with a weak D call TRBD2 (7 bases). The V end was cut by 2 bases, the J end by 3 bases, with 17 bases between. The V gene's germline CDR1 is MNHEY and CDR2 SMNVEV (reference sequence). The CDR3 has 16 amino acids.

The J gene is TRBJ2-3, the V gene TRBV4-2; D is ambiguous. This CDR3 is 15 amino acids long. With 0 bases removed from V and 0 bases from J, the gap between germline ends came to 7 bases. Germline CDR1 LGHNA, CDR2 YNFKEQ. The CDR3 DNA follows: TGTGCCAGCAGCCAAGAAGATATTAGCACAGATACGCAGTATTTT. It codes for CASSQEDISTDTQYF.

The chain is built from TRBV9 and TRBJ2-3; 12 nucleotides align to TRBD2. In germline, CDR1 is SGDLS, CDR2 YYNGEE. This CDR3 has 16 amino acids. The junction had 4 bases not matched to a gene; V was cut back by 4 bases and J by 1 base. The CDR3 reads CASSPRLAGGTDTQYF. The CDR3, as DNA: TGTGCCAGCAGCCCCCGACTAGCGGGGGGCACAGATACGCAGTATTTT.

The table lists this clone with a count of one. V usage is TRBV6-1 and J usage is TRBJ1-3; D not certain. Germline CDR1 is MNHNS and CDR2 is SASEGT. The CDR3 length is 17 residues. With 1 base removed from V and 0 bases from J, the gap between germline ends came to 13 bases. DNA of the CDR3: TGTGCCAGCAGTGAAGTAGATCAGTCATACTCTGGAAACACCATATATTTT. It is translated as CASSEVDQSYSGNTIYF.

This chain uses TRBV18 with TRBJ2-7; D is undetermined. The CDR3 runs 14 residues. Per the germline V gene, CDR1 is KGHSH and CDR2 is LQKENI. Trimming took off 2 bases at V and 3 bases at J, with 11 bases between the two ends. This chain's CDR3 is CASSPGAVNYEQYF. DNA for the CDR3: TGTGCCAGCTCACCAGGCGCGGTTAACTACGAGCAGTACTTC.

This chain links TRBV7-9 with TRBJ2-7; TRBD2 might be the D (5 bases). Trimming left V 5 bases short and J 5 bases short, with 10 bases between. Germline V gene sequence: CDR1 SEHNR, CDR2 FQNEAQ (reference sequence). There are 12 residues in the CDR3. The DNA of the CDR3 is TGTGCCAGCAGCCCCACTAGAGACGAGCAGTACTTC. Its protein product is CASSPTRDEQYF.

CDR3 nucleotide sequence: TGCGCCAGCAGCCCAAAACTGTCCCTAAAAGAGACCCAGTACTTC. It is translated as CASSPKLSLKETQYF. The chain employs TRBV5-1 and TRBJ2-5, with D hard to call. V lost 4 bases and J 3 bases, leaving 16 bases between the germline ends. This CDR3 has 15 residues. The germline V gene encodes CDR1 SGHRS and CDR2 YFSETQ.